The 23 T cell receptor beta chains below were found in one sample sequenced in a study of shared clonotypes between healthy human individuals. Sequencing used immunoSEQ multiplex PCR; TCRdb keeps in-frame clones, though not all of them. Of about 2,500,000 clones in the sample, over 85% were seen once. The sequencing sample was made of naive CD4+ T cells sorted from blood. Noted subset: CD45RA+ positively selected. These receptors all stem from a man aged 18 to 29 in good health.

The CDR3 loop reads CASEPWTPWDYEQYF. Here the CDR3 DNA reads TGTGCCAGCGAACCTTGGACCCCTTGGGACTACGAGCAGTACTTC. The J gene is TRBJ2-7, the V gene TRBV11-2; no clear D. CDR1 SGHAT and CDR2 FQNNGV come from the germline V gene. The CDR3 loop spans 15 amino acids. Trimming took 8 bases from V and 3 from J, leaving 20 bases between them.

This clone was detected a few times. J is TRBJ1-1 and V is TRBV5-1; 9 nucleotides agree with TRBD1. Per the germline V gene, CDR1 is SGHRS and CDR2 is YFSETQ. Trimming removed 2 bases from V and 6 bases from J; junction bases left unmatched: 8. This CDR3 is built from 15 residues. The CDR3 nucleotides are TGCGCCAGCAGCTTCAGCACAGGGGGCGGTCCTGAAGCTTTCTTT. It encodes CASSFSTGGGPEAFF.

V is TRBV7-2 and J is TRBJ2-5; 7 nucleotides agree with TRBD1. This CDR3 has 14 residues. J gave up 5 bases and V 5 bases, and 8 bases lay outside the gene matches. Looked up from germline, CDR1 is SGHTA and CDR2 is FQGNSA. Here the CDR3 reads CASSPRGRPETQYF. CDR3 sequence (DNA): TGTGCCAGCAGCCCAAGGGGGCGGCCCGAGACCCAGTACTTC.

Of note for this clone: Other nucleotide sequences in the sample specify the same CDR3. This chain connects TRBV27 to TRBJ2-7, with TRBD2 matching over 12 bases. The V gene end was trimmed by 2 bases and the J gene end by 4 bases; junction bases not matched to a gene: 3. The CDR3 consists of 15 residues. Germline CDR1 MNHEY, CDR2 SMNVEV (reference sequence). The CDR3 DNA is TGTGCCAGCAGTTTAAGACTAGCGGGAGTATACGAGCAGTACTTC. It translates to CASSLRLAGVYEQYF.

The gene calls are TRBV7-2 and TRBJ1-4, with D possibly TRBD1 on 5 matching bases. This CDR3 region has 14 residues. The germline CDR1 and CDR2 sequences are SGHTA and FQGNSA. Deletions cut 1 base from V and 8 bases from J, with 11 bases between. The chain's CDR3 is CASSLERGGEKLFF. The CDR3 DNA is TGTGCCAGCAGCTTAGAAAGGGGTGGAGAAAAACTGTTTTTT.

The chain is built from TRBV5-1 and TRBJ2-1; the D gene is possibly TRBD2 (6 bases). The V end was cut by 3 bases, the J end by 3 bases, with 16 bases between. CDR3 size: 16 residues. The V gene's germline CDR1 is SGHRS and CDR2 YFSETQ. The CDR3 loop is CASSSLGGTLYNEQFF. The CDR3, as DNA: TGCGCCAGCAGCTCGCTCGGAGGGACCCTCTACAATGAGCAGTTCTTC.

The CDR3 DNA reads as TGTGCCTGGAGCGTCCCGGGACAGGGGGCGGTCACCGGGGAGCTGTTTTTT. It encodes CAWSVPGQGAVTGELFF. This chain connects TRBV30 to TRBJ2-2; TRBD1 aligns across 12 bases. V trimming: 3 bases; J trimming: 4 bases; junction bases outside the gene matches: 9. CDR1 GTSNPN and CDR2 SVGIG come from the germline V gene (reference sequence). The CDR3 has 17 residues.

In this sample, this clone turned up a few times. The junction does not match germline at one end; this may be a read error. The chain combines TRBV5-1 with TRBJ1-1; no firm D call. CDR1 SGHRS and CDR2 YFSETQ come from the germline V gene. CDR3 length equals 13 residues. CDR3 nucleotide sequence: TGCGCCAGCGGCTTCACACAGACCACTGAAGCTTTCTTT. This encodes CASGFTQTTEAFF. Supplemented by reference TRBV5-1 and TRBJ1-1, the full variable domain reads KAGVTQTPRYLIKTRGQQVTLSCSPISGHRSVSWYQQTPGQGLQFLFEYFSETQRNKGNFPGRFSGRQFSNSRSEMNVSTLELGDSALYLCASGFTQTTEAFFGQGTRLTVV.

The J gene is TRBJ2-5, the V gene TRBV7-6, with 10 bases identical to TRBD1. Germline V gene sequence: CDR1 SGHVS, CDR2 FNYEAQ. This CDR3 is built from 14 residues. The J segment lost 3 bases and the V segment lost 5 bases, leaving 3 bases of the junction unmatched. The CDR3 nucleotides are TGTGCCAGCAGCCCCGGGACAGGGGAAGAGACCCAGTACTTC. It yields the protein CASSPGTGEETQYF. Combining the CDR3 with reference TRBV7-6 and TRBJ2-5 gives the whole variable domain GAGVSQSPRYKVTKRGQDVALRCDPISGHVSLYWYRQALGQGPEFLTYFNYEAQQDKSGLPNDRFSAERPEGSISTLTIQRTEQRDSAMYRCASSPGTGEETQYFGPGTRLLVL.

With regard to this clone: An end of the junction differs from the germline gene, which may be a read error. The sample contains more than one DNA sequence encoding this CDR3. This sequence joins TRBV7-7 and TRBJ2-5, with a possible D match to TRBD2 (5 bases). Germline assignment: CDR1 SSHAT and CDR2 FNYEAQ (reference sequence). This CDR3 has 13 amino acids. CDR3 residues: CASSLAGLETQYF. As DNA, the CDR3 is TGTGCTAGCAGCTTAGCTGGACTGGAGACCCAGTACTTC.

Of note for this clone: Distinct nucleotide sequences in the sample also encode this CDR3. The V call is TRBV5-1, the J call TRBJ2-3; D gene unclear. Germline-derived CDR1 and CDR2 are SGHRS and YFSETQ. The V and J ends lost 2 bases and 1 base respectively, with 5 bases between them. The CDR3 loop spans 13 amino acids. CDR3 in amino acids: CASSLPRTDTQYF. The CDR3 nucleotides read TGCGCCAGCAGCTTACCACGCACAGATACGCAGTATTTT.

The V and J genes are TRBV7-2 and TRBJ1-2; D is uncertain. The CDR3 has 14 residues. Germline V gives CDR1 SGHTA, CDR2 FQGNSA. The V and J ends lost 0 bases and 2 bases respectively, with 7 bases between them. In DNA, the CDR3 is TGTGCCAGCAGCTTAGCAGGGTCCAACTATGGCTACACCTTC. Its translation is CASSLAGSNYGYTF.

This chain links TRBV5-1 with TRBJ1-5; D is possibly TRBD1 (6 bases). The V and J ends lost 0 bases and 4 bases respectively, with 11 bases between them. Looked up from germline, CDR1 is SGHRS and CDR2 is YFSETQ. The CDR3 totals 15 residues. Written as DNA, the CDR3 is TGCGCCAGCAGCTTGGTCCCACAGGGTAATCAGCCCCAGCATTTT. It is translated as CASSLVPQGNQPQHF.

This sequence joins TRBV4-3 and TRBJ2-5, with D tentatively TRBD2 (5 bases). Deletions cut 5 bases from V and 2 bases from J, with 15 bases between. CDR1 and CDR2 (germline): LGHNA, YSLEER. CDR3 length: 15 amino acids. CDR3 sequence: CASSERPRGQETQYF. The CDR3 DNA sequence: TGCGCCAGCAGCGAACGTCCCCGCGGGCAAGAGACCCAGTACTTC.

This CDR3 reads CASSPGGTENSPLHF. The CDR3 DNA reads as TGTGCCAGCAGCCCCGGAGGGACCGAAAATTCACCCCTCCACTTT. V usage is TRBV5-5 and J usage is TRBJ1-6; maybe TRBD1 (5 bases). Germline V gene sequence: CDR1 SGHKS, CDR2 YYEKEE (reference sequence). The CDR3 is 15 amino acids. The V end was cut by 4 bases, the J end by 7 bases, with 15 bases between.

This chain joins TRBV15 and TRBJ2-6; perhaps TRBD1 as D (6 bases). V lost 0 bases and J lost 2, with 23 bases in between. Germline V lookup: CDR1 LNHNV, CDR2 YYDKDF (reference sequence). The CDR3 contains 21 residues. CDR3 amino acids: CATSRDPINTGSGAGANVLTF. Written as DNA, the CDR3 is TGTGCCACCAGCAGAGATCCCATTAACACAGGGAGCGGTGCTGGGGCCAACGTCCTGACTTTC.

The count of this clone is one. This CDR3 is CASSVNAGGVADTQYF. In nucleotides, the CDR3 is TGTGCCAGCAGCGTTAACGCGGGAGGGGTGGCAGATACGCAGTATTTT. The chain links TRBV9 to TRBJ2-3, with TRBD2 matching over 9 bases. V lost 2 bases, J lost 4 bases, and 8 bases stayed unmatched. Germline loops: CDR1 SGDLS, CDR2 YYNGEE. The CDR3 totals 16 residues.

The gene calls are TRBV7-9 and TRBJ1-2, with 9 bases lining up with TRBD1. CDR1 is SEHNR, CDR2 FQNEAQ, per germline (reference sequence). Trimming took 5 bases from V and 6 from J; bases not matched to a gene: 10. This CDR3 spans 15 amino acids. As DNA, the CDR3 is TGTGCCAGCAGCACCTGGGACAGGGCCGAACATGGCTACACCTTC. The encoded protein is CASSTWDRAEHGYTF.

This chain connects TRBV7-9 to TRBJ1-1; D is ambiguous. V dropped 0 bases and J dropped 7 bases, with 18 bases sitting between them. This CDR3 contains 16 residues. Germline loops: CDR1 SEHNR, CDR2 FQNEAQ (reference sequence). CDR3 DNA: TGTGCCAGCAGCTTAGCCTGGGTAGTGGGAGCGAATGAAGCTTTCTTT. Encoded protein: CASSLAWVVGANEAFF.

The CDR3 nucleotides are TGTGCCAGCAGCCCGAGAGGGGGGCTCGACTATGGCTACACCTTC. Amino acids: CASSPRGGLDYGYTF. The chain has TRBV7-8 and TRBJ1-2; a possible D gene is TRBD1 (6 bases). Trimming cost V 5 bases and J 3 bases, with 16 bases left between them. CDR3 size: 15 residues. Germline-derived CDR1 and CDR2 are SGHVS and FQNEAQ. The whole variable domain, remainder taken from reference TRBV7-8 and TRBJ1-2, is GAGVSQSPRYKVAKRGQDVALRCDPISGHVSLFWYQQALGQGPEFLTYFQNEAQLDKSGLPSDRFFAERPEGSVSTLKIQRTQQEDSAVYLCASSPRGGLDYGYTFGSGTRLTVV.

The chain joins TRBV30 to TRBJ1-3; D not resolved. The CDR3 consists of 15 residues. V shed 2 bases and J shed 7 bases, with 18 bases lying between them. The germline CDR1 and CDR2 sequences are GTSNPN and SVGIG (reference sequence). CDR3 nucleotide sequence: TGTGCCTGGAGTAAACATATCGCGGTCGGGAACACCATATATTTT. Its translation is CAWSKHIAVGNTIYF.

The rearrangement links TRBV18 to TRBJ2-7; TRBD2 aligns across 9 bases. Germline V gene lookup returns CDR1 KGHSH and CDR2 LQKENI. This CDR3 is 15 amino acids long. The V gene end was trimmed by 6 bases and the J gene end by 3 bases; junction bases not matched to a gene: 9. The CDR3 here is CASSPGAGGNYEQYF. The DNA for the CDR3 is TGTGCCAGCTCTCCTGGAGCGGGAGGTAACTACGAGCAGTACTTC.

The chain carries TRBV5-6 and TRBJ2-2, with 10 positions matching TRBD1. The junction had 4 bases not matched to a gene; V was cut back by 4 bases and J by 4 bases. The CDR3 covers 15 residues. Per germline, CDR1 SGHDT and CDR2 YYEEEE. The CDR3 region has the DNA TGTGCCAGCAGCGCGGGACAGGGGAGCACCGGGGAGCTGTTTTTT. Its translation is CASSAGQGSTGELFF.